The entry that follows covers one T cell receptor beta chain sequence. As yet, its antigen is unknown. This CDR3 contains 14 residues. Germline V gene lookup returns CDR1 SQVTM and CDR2 ANQGSEA. Trimming pared 7 bases from V and 2 bases from J, leaving 16 bases between. The data stem from a study of CD8 T cells in Susac syndrome. Study-wide points: The CD4+ T cell repertoires, which came from Susac syndrome patients, showed no sign of clonal expansion.

The RNA input was roughly 0.45 to 1 ug, and it was reverse transcribed with random hexamers. TCRdb re-called the immunoSEQ multiplex PCR reads through MiXCR, storing one row per CDR3 protein. The sample has about 240,000 distinct CDR3 sequences, 90% to 97% seen once; the top ten hold 0.1%. The source is a human donor with Susac syndrome. The chain employs TRBV29-1 and TRBJ2-3; the D gene is possibly TRBD1 (5 bases). Sequences were obtained from CD4+ T cells from PBMCs. CDR3 amino acids: CSGRLGAITDTQYF. The CDR3 region has the DNA TGCAGCGGCCGTCTTGGGGCCATCACAGATACGCAGTATTTT.